This TCR beta chain was identified during a study of control samples from healthy donors and cancer patients. Libraries were prepared by immunoSEQ multiplex PCR; TCRdb keeps only in-frame clonotypes and omits some of them. The data show about 84,000 clones, with roughly nine tenths seen just once and 15% to 19% held by the top ten. Germline-derived CDR1 and CDR2 are MNHNY and SVGAGI (reference sequence). This CDR3 spans 15 amino acids. The V end lost 4 bases, the J end lost 0 bases, and 7 bases lay between the germline ends. This clone was recorded a few times. The rearrangement joins TRBV6-6 to TRBJ1-6; TRBD1 might be the D (5 bases). The receptor comes from a man between 25 and 39 years old in good health. The sequenced sample consisted of blood. The CDR3 DNA reads as TGTGCCAGCAGTTGGGGCAGCTCCTATAATTCACCCCTCCACTTT. Residues: CASSWGSSYNSPLHF.